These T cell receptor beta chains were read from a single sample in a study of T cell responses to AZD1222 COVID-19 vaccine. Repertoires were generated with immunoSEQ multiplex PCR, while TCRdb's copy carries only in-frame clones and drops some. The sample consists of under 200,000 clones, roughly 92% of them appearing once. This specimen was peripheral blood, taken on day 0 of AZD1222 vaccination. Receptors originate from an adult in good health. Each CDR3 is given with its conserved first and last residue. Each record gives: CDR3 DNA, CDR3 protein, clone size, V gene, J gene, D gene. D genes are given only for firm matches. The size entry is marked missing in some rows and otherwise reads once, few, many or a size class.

cdr3_nt: TGTGCCTGGAGTCCAGGGGCTGGAAACACCATATATTTT
cdr3_aa: CAWSPGAGNTIYF
clone_size: NA
v_call: TRBV30
j_call: TRBJ1-3
d_call: NA

cdr3_nt: TGTGCCAGCAGCTTATTTCAGGGCACTGAAGCTTTCTTT
cdr3_aa: CASSLFQGTEAFF
clone_size: NA
v_call: TRBV11-2
j_call: TRBJ1-1
d_call: NA

cdr3_nt: TGTGCCAGCAGGACCGGGGGTGTAAAGACCCAGTACTTC
cdr3_aa: CASRTGGVKTQYF
clone_size: NA
v_call: TRBV6-5
j_call: TRBJ2-5
d_call: NA

cdr3_nt: TGTGCCAGCAGCTTCCGGACAGGTCAGTATGGCTACACCTTC
cdr3_aa: CASSFRTGQYGYTF
clone_size: NA
v_call: TRBV5-4
j_call: TRBJ1-2
d_call: TRBD1

cdr3_nt: TGCAGCGTTGAGGACAGTTTGAACACTGAAGCTTTCTTT
cdr3_aa: CSVEDSLNTEAFF
clone_size: NA
v_call: TRBV29-1
j_call: TRBJ1-1
d_call: NA

cdr3_nt: TGTGCCAGCAGCGCGGGACCCCGGGGCCCCTACGAGCAGTACTTC
cdr3_aa: CASSAGPRGPYEQYF
clone_size: NA
v_call: TRBV9
j_call: TRBJ2-7
d_call: NA

cdr3_nt: TGTGCCAGCAGCGCAGGACTACCAGATACGCAGTATTTT
cdr3_aa: CASSAGLPDTQYF
clone_size: NA
v_call: TRBV12-3/TRBV12-4
j_call: TRBJ2-3
d_call: NA

cdr3_nt: TGTGCCAGTAGTTCAACCGGGACAGACTCCTACAATGAGCAGTTCTTC
cdr3_aa: CASSSTGTDSYNEQFF
clone_size: NA
v_call: TRBV19
j_call: TRBJ2-1
d_call: TRBD1

cdr3_nt: TGTGCCAGCAGCGTCCAAATCGGACAGGGGGCGAGTAGCAATCAGCCCCAGCATTTT
cdr3_aa: CASSVQIGQGASSNQPQHF
clone_size: NA
v_call: TRBV7-9
j_call: TRBJ1-5
d_call: TRBD1

cdr3_nt: TGTGCCAGCAGCTTAGATCGGGGGTGGGGAAACATTCAGTACTTC
cdr3_aa: CASSLDRGWGNIQYF
clone_size: NA
v_call: TRBV7-2
j_call: TRBJ2-4
d_call: NA

cdr3_nt: TGTGCCAGCAGCCAAGAAGGTGGGCTAGATGAAAAACTGTTTTTT
cdr3_aa: CASSQEGGLDEKLFF
clone_size: NA
v_call: TRBV4-2
j_call: TRBJ1-4
d_call: NA

cdr3_nt: TGTGCCAGCAGCAAAGATAGGGAGACCCAGTACTTC
cdr3_aa: CASSKDRETQYF
clone_size: NA
v_call: TRBV21-1
j_call: TRBJ2-5
d_call: NA

cdr3_nt: TGTGCCAGCAGCTTAATGGCAGGGTTAGAGGGGGATACGCAGTATTTT
cdr3_aa: CASSLMAGLEGDTQYF
clone_size: NA
v_call: TRBV11-2
j_call: TRBJ2-3
d_call: NA

cdr3_nt: TGTGCCAGCAGCTTAGACCCAGCGGGGTTCCCCAATACGCAGTATTTT
cdr3_aa: CASSLDPAGFPNTQYF
clone_size: NA
v_call: TRBV7-2
j_call: TRBJ2-3
d_call: TRBD2

cdr3_nt: TGTGCCATCAGTGACCCCGGGACAGGGGGCGGGGAGACCCAGTACTTC
cdr3_aa: CAISDPGTGGGETQYF
clone_size: NA
v_call: TRBV10-3
j_call: TRBJ2-5
d_call: TRBD1

cdr3_nt: TGTGCCAGCAGCTTTGGGGGGGGAGGCTACACCTTC
cdr3_aa: CASSFGGGGYTF
clone_size: NA
v_call: TRBV11-2
j_call: TRBJ1-2
d_call: NA

cdr3_nt: TGTGCCAGCAGTTTATCCCTCCACGACACGAACACTGAAGCTTTCTTT
cdr3_aa: CASSLSLHDTNTEAFF
clone_size: NA
v_call: TRBV27
j_call: TRBJ1-1
d_call: NA

cdr3_nt: TGTGCCAGCAGCTTAGGTCAGGCGTTCTCTGGAAACACCATATATTTT
cdr3_aa: CASSLGQAFSGNTIYF
clone_size: NA
v_call: TRBV7-8
j_call: TRBJ1-3
d_call: NA

cdr3_nt: TGTGCCAGCTCCGACAGACGCGTTTACAATGAGCAGTTCTTC
cdr3_aa: CASSDRRVYNEQFF
clone_size: few
v_call: TRBV14
j_call: TRBJ2-1
d_call: NA

cdr3_nt: TGCGCCAGCAGCTCGGGACCTTCGAACACTGAAGCTTTCTTT
cdr3_aa: CASSSGPSNTEAFF
clone_size: NA
v_call: TRBV5-1
j_call: TRBJ1-1
d_call: NA